This TCR beta chain is from a study of Ad26.COV2.S vaccination and SARS-CoV-2 variants. Treatment described: approximately 18 received Ad26.COV2.S at low or high dose, single or two shots; several received placebo; per-sample allocation not given. The investigators took samples on day 63 after the first vaccine or placebo injection. Sequencing was performed with immunoSEQ multiplex PCR; in TCRdb, only in-frame clones are kept and a portion is missing. The table has some 480,000 clones, roughly 85% seen once; the top ten hold around 13%. The specimen was peripheral blood, collected in a trial of Ad26.COV2.S vaccine versus placebo. This sequence was found in a person aged 18-60 years who received the Ad26.COV2.S COVID-19 vaccine or a placebo.

CDR3 loop: CASPKAPGYEQYF. For the CDR3, the DNA is TGTGCCTCCCCCAAGGCACCTGGTTACGAGCAGTACTTC. The genes are TRBV6-5 and TRBJ2-7; D gene unclear. CDR3 length equals 13 residues. Trimming took 11 bases from V and 4 from J, leaving 18 bases between them. Germline V CDR1 and CDR2: MNHEY, SVGAGI.